Below, 8 T cell receptor beta chains from the same sample are listed, as sequenced in a study of blood T cell repertoires in COVID-19 (dated by TCRdb to about 2020). Receptor amplification or capture employed the immunoSEQ multiplex PCR assay. TCRdb stores this immuneACCESS table with in-frame sequences only. Part of the clones is absent; in the studies checked, under half of the shortfall reflects unresolved V genes, and no reason is known for the rest. This sample holds some 400,000 clones; about 87% were observed only once. Under 11% of the sample is in the top ten clones. The material sequenced was peripheral blood. Receptor source: a woman aged 25 to 39 with COVID-19, enrolled during active disease.

The chain links TRBV24-1 to TRBJ2-1; no definite D call. V lost 6 bases and J 3 bases, leaving 2 bases between the germline ends. Looked up from germline, CDR1 is KGHDR and CDR2 is SFDVKD. This CDR3 contains 11 residues. DNA of the CDR3: TGTGCCACCAGTCTCTACAATGAGCAGTTCTTC. It encodes CATSLYNEQFF.

CDR3 nucleotides: TGTGCCAGCAGCCAGGTTATCAGGACAGGGGTCGACGAGCAGTACTTC. Its protein product is CASSQVIRTGVDEQYF. The chain uses TRBV14 and TRBJ2-7; TRBD1 matches 9 bases. Germline values: CDR1 SGHDN, CDR2 FVKESK. Germline trimming cut 3 bases from V and 5 bases from J; bases unmatched to any gene: 11. This CDR3 spans 16 amino acids. Variable domain in full (rest from reference TRBV14 and TRBJ2-7): EAGVTQFPSHSVIEKGQTVTLRCDPISGHDNLYWYRRVMGKEIKFLLHFVKESKQDESGMPNNRFLAERTGGTYSTLKVQPAELEDSGVYFCASSQVIRTGVDEQYFGPGTRLTVT.

The chain combines TRBV6-5 with TRBJ1-1; the match to TRBD1 covers 7 bases. CDR3 size: 14 residues. Germline CDR1 reads MNHEY; CDR2 reads SVGAGI. The ends lost 7 bases at V and 0 bases at J; junction bases unmatched: 5. CDR3 sequence reads: CASTKTGVNTEAFF. The CDR3 nucleotides are TGTGCCAGCACTAAAACAGGGGTGAACACTGAAGCTTTCTTT.

This clone was counted a single time. This chain connects TRBV9 to TRBJ1-1; 9 nucleotides match TRBD1. Trimming at V came to 2 bases and at J to 4 bases, leaving 3 bases not matched to a gene. This CDR3 spans 14 amino acids. Germline CDR1 reads SGDLS; CDR2 reads YYNGEE. CDR3 sequence: CASSVGTGSTEAFF. The CDR3 coding sequence is TGTGCCAGCAGCGTTGGGACAGGGAGCACTGAAGCTTTCTTT.

The chain is built from TRBV5-1 and TRBJ2-1; 9 bases align to TRBD2. Looked up from germline, CDR1 is SGHRS and CDR2 is YFSETQ. The CDR3 contains 15 residues. Trimming took 0 bases from V and 5 from J; bases not matched to a gene: 3. CDR3 in amino acids: CASSLGSSGNNEQFF. As DNA, the CDR3 is TGCGCCAGCAGCTTGGGGTCTAGCGGGAACAATGAGCAGTTCTTC.

Note on this clone: This sample includes further DNA sequences coding for the same CDR3. The chain links TRBV5-8 to TRBJ2-1, with TRBD2 matching over 8 bases. CDR1 SGHTS and CDR2 YDEGEE come from the germline V gene. The CDR3 loop spans 15 amino acids. After removal of 0 bases from V and 4 bases from J, the junction contained 3 bases not matched to a gene. The CDR3 sequence: CASSLGLASYNEQFF. Written as DNA, the CDR3 is TGTGCCAGCAGCTTGGGACTAGCGTCGTACAATGAGCAGTTCTTC.

The chain has TRBV6-2 or TRBV6-3 and TRBJ2-1, with D possibly matching TRBD2 (5 bases). Germline V gives CDR1 MNHEY, CDR2 SVGEGT. The CDR3 runs to 17 residues. V was clipped by 4 bases and J by 4 bases, with 20 bases between them. The CDR3 DNA reads as TGTGCCAGCAGTTCCGACTACCCCGGACTCCTATACAATGAGCAGTTCTTC. Translating it yields CASSSDYPGLLYNEQFF.

The chain has TRBV27 and TRBJ2-3; D perhaps matches TRBD2 (5 bases). Germline CDR1 is MNHEY and CDR2 is SMNVEV (reference sequence). Trimming shortened V by 4 bases and J by 2 bases, and 13 bases separated the two germline ends. The length of the CDR3 is 15 residues. Written as DNA, the CDR3 is TGTGCCAGCAGTTCCGACTATCGGGCCACAGATACGCAGTATTTT. Its translation: CASSSDYRATDTQYF.